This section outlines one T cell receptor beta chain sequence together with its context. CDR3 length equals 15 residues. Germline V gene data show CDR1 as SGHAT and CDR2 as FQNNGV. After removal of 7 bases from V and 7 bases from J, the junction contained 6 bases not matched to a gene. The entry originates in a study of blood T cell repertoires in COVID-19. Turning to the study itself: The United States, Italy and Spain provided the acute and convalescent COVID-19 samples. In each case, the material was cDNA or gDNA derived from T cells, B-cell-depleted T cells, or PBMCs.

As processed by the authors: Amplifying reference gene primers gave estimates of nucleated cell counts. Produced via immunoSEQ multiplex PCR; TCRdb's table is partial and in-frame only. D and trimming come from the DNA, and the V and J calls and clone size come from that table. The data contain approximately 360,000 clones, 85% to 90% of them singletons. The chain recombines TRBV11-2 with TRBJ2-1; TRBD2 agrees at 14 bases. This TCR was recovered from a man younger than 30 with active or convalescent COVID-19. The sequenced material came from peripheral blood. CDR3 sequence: CASTPGTSGSNEQFF. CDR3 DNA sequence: TGTGCCAGCACCCCCGGGACTAGCGGGAGTAATGAGCAGTTCTTC.